The 28 T cell receptor beta chains below come from one sample, sequenced in a study of OX40 agonist ivuxolimab in advanced cancers. Some clones are missing from TCRdb's copy, which holds only in-frame ones; the method was immunoSEQ multiplex PCR. The sample shows about 120,000 clones, 85% to 90% of them seen only once. The starting material was CD4+ or CD8+ T cells sorted from blood, obtained in a trial of the OX40 agonist ivuxolimab. The source of these receptors is an adult with an advanced solid tumor such as melanoma, head and neck, liver or kidney cancer.

J is TRBJ1-1 and V is TRBV19, with TRBD1 matching over 11 bases. Losses at the gene ends were 10 bases for V and 2 bases for J; bases not matched to a gene: 6. Germline V gene lookup returns CDR1 LNHDA and CDR2 SQIVND (reference sequence). The CDR3 length is 14 residues. This CDR3 reads CAKPGQGGNTEAFF. CDR3 in DNA: TGTGCCAAACCGGGACAGGGGGGAAACACTGAAGCTTTCTTT.

V gene TRBV10-1 combines with J gene TRBJ1-1, with no clear D. CDR3 size: 13 residues. The V end lost 2 bases, the J end lost 8 bases, and 12 bases lay between the germline ends. Germline lookup yields CDR1 WNHNN and CDR2 SYGVQD (reference sequence). The CDR3 loop is CASSEAGILEAFF. For the CDR3, the DNA is TGCGCCAGCAGTGAGGCCGGGATACTCGAAGCTTTCTTT.

The V gene is TRBV11-2, the J gene TRBJ2-3; 11 nucleotides line up with TRBD1. The germline CDR1 and CDR2 sequences are SGHAT and FQNNGV. J lost 4 bases, V lost 7 bases, and 4 bases had no gene match. The CDR3 consists of 14 residues. The DNA for the CDR3 is TGTGCCAGCAACTTGGGACAGGGGGCAGATACGCAGTATTTT. This translates into CASNLGQGADTQYF.

V usage is TRBV19 and J usage is TRBJ2-5, with D perhaps TRBD1 (5 bases). This CDR3 is built from 14 residues. Trimming left V 5 bases short and J 2 bases short, with 12 bases between. The germline V gene encodes CDR1 LNHDA and CDR2 SQIVND (reference sequence). The DNA of the CDR3 is TGTGCCAGTAGTCCACAGGCCGTACAAGAGACCCAGTACTTC. Translation: CASSPQAVQETQYF.

This clone was detected a few times. The V call is TRBV5-6, the J call TRBJ1-2; 9 bases agree with TRBD1. Germline CDR1 is SGHDT and CDR2 is YYEEEE. The ends lost 2 bases at V and 8 bases at J; junction bases unmatched: 4. The CDR3 covers 13 residues. The CDR3 loop is CASSLTGGRGYTF. CDR3 bases: TGTGCCAGCAGCTTAACAGGGGGCAGGGGCTACACCTTC.

The chain carries TRBV7-2 and TRBJ2-1; no reliable D call. Germline-derived CDR1 and CDR2 are SGHTA and FQGNSA. V dropped 1 base and J dropped 4 bases, with 8 bases sitting between them. The CDR3 runs to 14 residues. This CDR3 is CASSLGPEYNEQFF. Written as DNA, the CDR3 is TGTGCCAGCAGCTTAGGGCCGGAGTACAATGAGCAGTTCTTC.

The chain has TRBV5-5 and TRBJ1-6, with D hard to call. The CDR3 loop spans 13 amino acids. CDR1 SGHKS and CDR2 YYEKEE come from the germline V gene (reference sequence). Trimming left V 4 bases short and J 6 bases short, with 8 bases between. CDR3 residues: CASSPGSNSPLHF. The DNA for the CDR3 is TGTGCCAGCAGCCCCGGATCTAATTCACCCCTCCACTTT.

The gene calls are TRBV12-5 and TRBJ2-3; perhaps D is TRBD1 or TRBD2 (5 bases each). Germline CDR1 and CDR2: LGHNT and FRNRAP. The CDR3 length is 15 residues. V dropped 6 bases and J dropped 4 bases, with 17 bases sitting between them. The CDR3, as DNA: TGTGCTAGTGGGGAAGGGGAGCGGACCTCAGATACGCAGTATTTT. This encodes CASGEGERTSDTQYF.

This clone was seen a single time. This sequence joins TRBV6-5 and TRBJ2-5; 9 bases match TRBD1. V gave up 5 bases and J gave up 5 bases; unmatched junction bases: 6. The CDR3 totals 14 residues. Germline CDR1 reads MNHEY; CDR2 reads SVGAGI. CDR3 nucleotides: TGTGCCAGCAGTGATACAGGGGGCAGGGAGACCCAGTACTTC. This codes for CASSDTGGRETQYF.

The chain uses TRBV11-2 and TRBJ2-5, with TRBD1 identical over 9 bases. V was pared by 0 bases and J by 4 bases, with 3 bases of the junction left unmatched. The CDR3 extends over 15 amino acids. Germline V CDR1 and CDR2: SGHAT, FQNNGV. The CDR3 DNA reads as TGTGCCAGCAGCTTAGATCGGGACAGGGTAGAGACCCAGTACTTC. Translation gives CASSLDRDRVETQYF. The variable domain in full, completed from reference TRBV11-2 and TRBJ2-5, reads EAGVAQSPRYKIIEKRQSVAFWCNPISGHATLYWYQQILGQGPKLLIQFQNNGVVDDSQLPKDRFSAERLKGVDSTLKIQPAKLEDSAVYLCASSLDRDRVETQYFGPGTRLLVL.

The chain carries TRBV7-3 and TRBJ2-5; D is undetermined. This CDR3 contains 13 residues. CDR1 and CDR2 (germline): SGHTA, FQGTGA. Trimming stripped 4 bases from V and 4 bases from J, with 10 bases between. CDR3 region: CASSSTGRETQYF. The CDR3 DNA reads TGTGCCAGCAGCTCGACTGGTAGAGAGACCCAGTACTTC.

This chain links TRBV7-9 with TRBJ2-3, with unresolved D. The CDR3 covers 13 residues. V lost 4 bases, J lost 12 bases, and 17 bases lay in between. Germline-derived CDR1 and CDR2 are SEHNR and FQNEAQ (reference sequence). In nucleotides, the CDR3 is TGTGCCAGCAGCTCCTGGACGGAATCAGCTCAGTATTTT. Its translation is CASSSWTESAQYF.

The rearrangement joins TRBV7-2 to TRBJ1-2; D not resolved. Germline CDR1 and CDR2: SGHTA and FQGNSA. The CDR3 runs to 13 residues. Trimming cost V 6 bases and J 7 bases, with 15 bases left between them. DNA of the CDR3: TGTGCCAGCAGGACGCGAGGGTTCGGTGGCTACACCTTC. Amino acids: CASRTRGFGGYTF.

The chain recombines TRBV28 with TRBJ1-4, with a possible D match to TRBD1 (5 bases). With 5 bases removed from V and 4 bases from J, the gap between germline ends came to 14 bases. The CDR3 extends over 15 amino acids. Germline V CDR1 and CDR2: MDHEN, SYDVKM. CDR3 sequence reads: CASSPRGGLNEKLFF. For the CDR3, the DNA is TGTGCCAGCAGTCCGCGGGGCGGCCTTAATGAAAAACTGTTTTTT.

This CDR3 is CASRSGSHNEQFF. CDR3 coding DNA: TGTGCCAGCAGATCCGGCAGCCACAATGAGCAGTTCTTC. V usage is TRBV5-4 and J usage is TRBJ2-1; no firm D call. V lost 5 bases and J lost 5, with 11 bases in between. Looked up from germline, CDR1 is SGHNT and CDR2 is YYREEE (reference sequence). The CDR3 extends over 13 amino acids.

To note about this clone: At one of its ends the junction is not consistent with the germline gene, which may arise from a read error. J is TRBJ2-5 and V is TRBV18, with D perhaps TRBD1 (5 bases). Germline CDR1 KGHSH, CDR2 LQKENI. The CDR3 has 14 residues. CDR3 in amino acids: CASSPQAPRETQYF. The CDR3 DNA reads as TGTGCCAGCTCCCCACAGGCCCCAAGAGAGACCCAGTACTTC.

The chain employs TRBV9 and TRBJ2-2; D is unresolved. Looked up from germline, CDR1 is SGDLS and CDR2 is YYNGEE. The CDR3 extends over 15 amino acids. The V gene lost 1 base and the J gene lost 5 bases, with 12 bases spanning the gap. CDR3 in DNA: TGTGCCAGCAGCGTACGGGTCGGAGATACCGGGGAGCTGTTTTTT. Protein: CASSVRVGDTGELFF.

The chain is built from TRBV7-3 and TRBJ1-1, with 8 bases aligning to TRBD1. This CDR3 has 16 amino acids. V was pared by 0 bases and J by 1 base, with 4 bases of the junction left unmatched. Germline V gives CDR1 SGHTA, CDR2 FQGTGA. CDR3 coding DNA: TGTGCCAGCAGCTTAACGTCCGGGACAGGGAACACTGAAGCTTTCTTT. Protein: CASSLTSGTGNTEAFF.

This sequence joins TRBV7-3 and TRBJ2-1; maybe TRBD1 (5 bases). The CDR3 length is 13 residues. V dropped 4 bases and J dropped 5 bases, with 9 bases sitting between them. CDR1 SGHTA and CDR2 FQGTGA come from the germline V gene. CDR3 nucleotides: TGTGCCAGCAGCTCAAACAGGAACAATGAGCAGTTCTTC. This sequence encodes CASSSNRNNEQFF.

This chain uses TRBV6-1 with TRBJ1-5; D is unresolved. CDR1 is MNHNS and CDR2 is SASEGT in the germline V gene. The germline V and J ends were trimmed by 2 bases and 2 bases, with 16 bases remaining between them. The CDR3 length is 17 residues. CDR3 residues: CASSEYGARLGNQPQHF. For the CDR3, the DNA is TGTGCCAGCAGTGAATACGGTGCCCGGCTGGGCAATCAGCCCCAGCATTTT.

The chain employs TRBV7-8 and TRBJ1-5, with 10 nucleotides matching TRBD1. The CDR3 has 16 amino acids. The germline gives CDR1 SGHVS, CDR2 FQNEAQ. The V and J ends lost 5 bases and 7 bases, in that order; junction bases with no gene match: 11. The CDR3 nucleotides read TGTGCCAGCAGCCCTAACCGACAGGGGGCAAGGCAGCCCCAGCATTTT. Amino acids: CASSPNRQGARQPQHF.

The CDR3 here is CASFYGLTQASYNEQFF. Here the CDR3 DNA reads TGTGCCAGTTTCTACGGGCTAACACAGGCCTCCTACAATGAGCAGTTCTTC. This sequence joins TRBV7-9 and TRBJ2-1; weak D call: TRBD1 (5 bases). Germline CDR1 SEHNR, CDR2 FQNEAQ (reference sequence). V lost 9 bases, J lost 0 bases, and 21 bases lay in between. The CDR3 extends over 17 amino acids.

The rearrangement joins TRBV28 to TRBJ2-7; a possible D gene is TRBD1 (5 bases). Trimming shortened V by 5 bases and J by 5 bases, and 16 bases separated the two germline ends. The germline V gene encodes CDR1 MDHEN and CDR2 SYDVKM. The CDR3 covers 14 residues. In DNA, the CDR3 is TGTGCCAGCAGTCCTACCCGAGGACATCACGAGCAGTACTTC. It encodes CASSPTRGHHEQYF.

The chain uses TRBV5-8 and TRBJ1-2; D gene ambiguous. CDR3 length: 15 amino acids. CDR1 SGHTS and CDR2 YDEGEE come from the germline V gene. Deletions cut 1 base from V and 2 bases from J, with 12 bases between. The CDR3 DNA reads as TGTGCCAGCAGCTTGCAGTCGGTGGAAAACTATGGCTACACCTTC. This sequence encodes CASSLQSVENYGYTF.

V usage is TRBV7-2 and J usage is TRBJ2-2, with D hard to call. Germline V gene data show CDR1 as SGHTA and CDR2 as FQGNSA. The CDR3 totals 15 residues. Between the trimmed V and J ends, which lost 3 bases and 0 bases, there was a span of 8 bases. The CDR3 loop is CASSFEEPNTGELFF. CDR3 coding DNA: TGTGCCAGCAGCTTTGAGGAGCCGAACACCGGGGAGCTGTTTTTT.

A few counts support this clone. The CDR3 region is CASSLGQTEEKLFF. The CDR3 nucleotides are TGCGCCAGCAGCTTGGGACAGACTGAAGAAAAACTGTTTTTT. The rearrangement uses TRBV5-1 and TRBJ1-4; possible D gene TRBD1, 5 bases. This CDR3 comprises 14 residues. V shed 0 bases and J shed 8 bases, with 11 bases lying between them. Germline lookup yields CDR1 SGHRS and CDR2 YFSETQ.

The gene calls are TRBV6-5 and TRBJ2-2, with a tentative D call TRBD1 (5 bases). Trimming cost V 2 bases and J 1 base, with 8 bases left between them. The germline V gene has CDR1 MNHEY and CDR2 SVGAGI. The CDR3 totals 15 residues. The CDR3 sequence: CASSYPGKNTGELFF. CDR3 DNA: TGTGCCAGCAGTTACCCAGGGAAGAACACCGGGGAGCTGTTTTTT.

The rearrangement joins TRBV4-3 to TRBJ1-4; D unclear. The CDR3 runs to 17 residues. The germline V and J ends were trimmed by 0 bases and 0 bases, with 11 bases remaining between them. Germline lookup yields CDR1 LGHNA and CDR2 YSLEER. The CDR3, as DNA: TGCGCCAGCAGCCAAGATGCCCATGCTGCAACTAATGAAAAACTGTTTTTT. Its protein is CASSQDAHAATNEKLFF.